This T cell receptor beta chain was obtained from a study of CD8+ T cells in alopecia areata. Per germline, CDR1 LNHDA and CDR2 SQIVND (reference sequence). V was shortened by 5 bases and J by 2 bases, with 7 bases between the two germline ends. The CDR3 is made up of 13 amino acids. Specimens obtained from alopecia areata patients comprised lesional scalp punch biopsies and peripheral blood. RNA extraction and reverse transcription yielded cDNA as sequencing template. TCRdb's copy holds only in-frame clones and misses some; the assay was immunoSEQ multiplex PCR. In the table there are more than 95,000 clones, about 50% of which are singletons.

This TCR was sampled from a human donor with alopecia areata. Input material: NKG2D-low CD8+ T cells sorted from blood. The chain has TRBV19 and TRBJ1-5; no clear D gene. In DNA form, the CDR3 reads TGTGCCAGTAGTGGTAACGGCAATCAGCCCCAGCATTTT. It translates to CASSGNGNQPQHF.